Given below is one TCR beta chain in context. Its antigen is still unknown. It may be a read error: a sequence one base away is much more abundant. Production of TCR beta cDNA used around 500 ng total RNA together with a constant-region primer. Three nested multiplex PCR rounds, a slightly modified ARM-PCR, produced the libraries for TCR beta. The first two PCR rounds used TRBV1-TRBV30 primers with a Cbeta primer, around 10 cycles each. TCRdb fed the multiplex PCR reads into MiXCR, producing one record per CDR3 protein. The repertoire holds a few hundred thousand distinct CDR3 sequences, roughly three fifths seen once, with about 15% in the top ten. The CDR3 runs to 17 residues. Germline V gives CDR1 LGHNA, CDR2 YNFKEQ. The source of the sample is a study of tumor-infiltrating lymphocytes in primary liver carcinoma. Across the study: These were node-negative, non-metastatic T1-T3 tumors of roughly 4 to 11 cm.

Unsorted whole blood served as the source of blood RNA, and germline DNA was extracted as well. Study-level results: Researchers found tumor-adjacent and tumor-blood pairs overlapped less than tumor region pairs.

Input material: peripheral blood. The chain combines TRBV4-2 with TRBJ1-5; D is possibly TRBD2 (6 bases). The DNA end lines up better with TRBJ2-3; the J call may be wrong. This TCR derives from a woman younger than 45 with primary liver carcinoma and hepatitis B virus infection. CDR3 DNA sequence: TGTGCCAGCAGCCAAGAAGGGTGGGGGAGGAACAATCAGCCCCAGTATTTT. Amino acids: CASSQEGWGRNNQPQYF.